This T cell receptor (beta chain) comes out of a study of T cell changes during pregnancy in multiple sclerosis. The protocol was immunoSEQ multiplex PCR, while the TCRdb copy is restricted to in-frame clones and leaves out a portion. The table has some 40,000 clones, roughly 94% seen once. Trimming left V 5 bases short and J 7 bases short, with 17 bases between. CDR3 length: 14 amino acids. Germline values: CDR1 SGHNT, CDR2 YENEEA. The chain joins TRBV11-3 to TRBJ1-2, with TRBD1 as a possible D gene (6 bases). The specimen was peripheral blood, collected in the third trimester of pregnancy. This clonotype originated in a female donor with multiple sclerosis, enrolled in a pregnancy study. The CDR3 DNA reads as TGTGCCAGCAGCGGCTCCGTGGGGGCTGGTGGCTACACCTTC. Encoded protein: CASSGSVGAGGYTF.